The TCR beta chain under discussion was sequenced for a study of CD8 T cells in ankylosing spondylitis. The CDR3 spans 13 residues. V was shortened by 3 bases and J by 8 bases, with 13 bases between the two germline ends. TCRdb independently ran MiXCR on the 5' RACE reads; one entry per CDR3 protein. The sample includes 250,000 or so distinct CDR3 sequences, approximately 24% of them seen just once. This clonotype was seen ten or more times. The chain employs TRBV12-3 or TRBV12-4 and TRBJ1-2; D uncertain. Specimen: blood, either unsorted or a sorted T cell fraction (not recorded which). The clonotype was recovered from a male donor with ankylosing spondylitis or in good health (not recorded which). CDR3 coding DNA: TGTGCCAGCAGTTTCGATGCTTCAGGAGGCTACACCTTC. As protein: CASSFDASGGYTF.